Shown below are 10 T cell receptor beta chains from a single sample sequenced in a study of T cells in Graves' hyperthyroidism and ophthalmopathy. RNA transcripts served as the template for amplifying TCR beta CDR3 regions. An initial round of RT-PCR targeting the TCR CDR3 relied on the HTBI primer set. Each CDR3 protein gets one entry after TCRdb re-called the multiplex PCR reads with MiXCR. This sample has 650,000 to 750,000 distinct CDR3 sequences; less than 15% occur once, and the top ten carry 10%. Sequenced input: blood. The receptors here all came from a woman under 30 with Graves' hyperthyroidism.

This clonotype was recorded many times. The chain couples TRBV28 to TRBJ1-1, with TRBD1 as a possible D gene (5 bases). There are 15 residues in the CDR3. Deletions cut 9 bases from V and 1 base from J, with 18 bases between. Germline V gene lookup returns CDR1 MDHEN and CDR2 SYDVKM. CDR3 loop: CASNTPFGGNTEAFF. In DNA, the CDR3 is TGTGCCAGTAATACTCCTTTTGGGGGGAACACTGAAGCTTTCTTT.

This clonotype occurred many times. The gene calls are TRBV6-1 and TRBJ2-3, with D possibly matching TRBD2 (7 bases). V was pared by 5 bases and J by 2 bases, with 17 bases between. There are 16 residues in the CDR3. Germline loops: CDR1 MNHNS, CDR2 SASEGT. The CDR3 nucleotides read TGTGCCAGCAGTAACGAATTCGGGGGGCCCACAGATACGCAGTATTTT. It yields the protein CASSNEFGGPTDTQYF.

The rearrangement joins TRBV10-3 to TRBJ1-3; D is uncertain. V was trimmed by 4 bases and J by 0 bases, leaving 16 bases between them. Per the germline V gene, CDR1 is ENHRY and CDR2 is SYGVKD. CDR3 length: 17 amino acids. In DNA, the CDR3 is TGTGCCATCAGTGTGATCCCGCAGTTGCTCTCTGGAAACACCATATATTTT. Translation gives CAISVIPQLLSGNTIYF.

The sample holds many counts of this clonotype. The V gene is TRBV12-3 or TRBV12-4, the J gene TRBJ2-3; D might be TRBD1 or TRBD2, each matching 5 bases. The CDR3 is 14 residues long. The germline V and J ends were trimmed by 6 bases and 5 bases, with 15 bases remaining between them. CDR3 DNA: TGTGCCAGCAGGGGACGGGTTGAAGTAGATACGCAGTATTTT. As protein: CASRGRVEVDTQYF.

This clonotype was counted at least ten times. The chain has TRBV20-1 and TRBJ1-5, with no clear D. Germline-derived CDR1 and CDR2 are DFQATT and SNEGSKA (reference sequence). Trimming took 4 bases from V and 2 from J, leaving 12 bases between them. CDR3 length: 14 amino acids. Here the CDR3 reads CSAIPGSGNQPQHF. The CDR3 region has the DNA TGCAGTGCTATCCCCGGGAGCGGCAATCAGCCCCAGCATTTT.

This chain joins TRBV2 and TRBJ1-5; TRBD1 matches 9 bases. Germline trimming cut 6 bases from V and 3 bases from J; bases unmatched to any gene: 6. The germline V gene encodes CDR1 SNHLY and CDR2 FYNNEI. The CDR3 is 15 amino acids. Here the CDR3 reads CASRDRGLFNQPQHF. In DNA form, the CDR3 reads TGTGCCAGCAGGGACAGGGGCCTCTTCAATCAGCCCCAGCATTTT.

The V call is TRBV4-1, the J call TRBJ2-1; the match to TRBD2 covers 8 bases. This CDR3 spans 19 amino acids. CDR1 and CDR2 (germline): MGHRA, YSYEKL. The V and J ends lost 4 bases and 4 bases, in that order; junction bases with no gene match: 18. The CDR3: CASSPVGLVGLESYNEQFF. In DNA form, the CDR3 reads TGCGCCAGCAGCCCTGTGGGACTAGTTGGCTTAGAGTCTTACAATGAGCAGTTCTTC.

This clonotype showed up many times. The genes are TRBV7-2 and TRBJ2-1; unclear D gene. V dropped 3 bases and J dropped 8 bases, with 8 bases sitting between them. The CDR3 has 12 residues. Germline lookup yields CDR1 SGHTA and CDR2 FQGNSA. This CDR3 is CASSLGVHEQFF. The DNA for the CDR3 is TGTGCCAGCAGCTTGGGCGTACATGAGCAGTTCTTC.

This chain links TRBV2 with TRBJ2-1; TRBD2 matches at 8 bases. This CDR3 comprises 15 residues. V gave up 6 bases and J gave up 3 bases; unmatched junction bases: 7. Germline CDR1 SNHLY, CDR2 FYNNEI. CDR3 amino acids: CASRTGLENYNEQFF. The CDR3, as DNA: TGTGCCAGCAGGACGGGACTAGAAAACTACAATGAGCAGTTCTTC.

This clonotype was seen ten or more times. CDR3 sequence (DNA): TGTGCCACCAGTGCCGAGGGGGAGACAGATACGCAGTATTTT. Its protein product is CATSAEGETDTQYF. The chain links TRBV24-1 to TRBJ2-3, with D perhaps matching TRBD1 (6 bases). Trimming took 5 bases from V and 3 from J, leaving 11 bases between them. Germline CDR1 and CDR2: KGHDR and SFDVKD. The CDR3 consists of 14 residues.